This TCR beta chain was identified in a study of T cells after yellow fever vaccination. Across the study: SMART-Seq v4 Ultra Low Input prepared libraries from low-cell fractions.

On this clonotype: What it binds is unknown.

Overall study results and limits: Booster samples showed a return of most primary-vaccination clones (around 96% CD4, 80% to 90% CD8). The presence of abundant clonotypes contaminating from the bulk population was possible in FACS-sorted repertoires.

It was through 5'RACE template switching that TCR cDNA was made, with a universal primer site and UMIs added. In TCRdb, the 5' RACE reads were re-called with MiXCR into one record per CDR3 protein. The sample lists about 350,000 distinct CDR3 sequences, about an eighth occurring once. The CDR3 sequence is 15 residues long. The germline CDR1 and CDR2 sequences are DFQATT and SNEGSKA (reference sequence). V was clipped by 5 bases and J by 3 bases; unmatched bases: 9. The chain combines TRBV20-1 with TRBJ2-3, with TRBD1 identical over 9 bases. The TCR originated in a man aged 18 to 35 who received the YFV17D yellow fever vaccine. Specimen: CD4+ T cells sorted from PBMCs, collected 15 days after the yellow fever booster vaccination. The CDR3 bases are TGCAGTGCTGGCACAGGGGGCGCTCGGACAGATACGCAGTATTTT. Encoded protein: CSAGTGGARTDTQYF.